This T cell receptor (beta chain) came from a study of T cells in Graves' hyperthyroidism and ophthalmopathy. Across the study: Peripheral blood specimens were obtained at initial diagnosis, prior to any treatment.

This clonotype appeared a few times. Amplification of TCR beta CDR3 regions used RNA as the template. The HTBI primer set was used in a first-round RT-PCR of the TCR CDR3. TCRdb ran MiXCR on the multiplex PCR reads and lists one entry per CDR3 protein. The sample includes around 500,000 distinct CDR3 sequences, about 16% of them seen just once. This sample holds PBMCs from 8.5 to 10 ml fresh peripheral blood. V lost 8 bases, J lost 0 bases, and 14 bases lay in between. CDR1 and CDR2 from the germline V gene are ENHRY and SYGVKD. The CDR3 sequence is 15 residues long. What was sequenced was blood. The chain couples TRBV10-3 to TRBJ2-1, with D uncertain. This clonotype was sampled from a woman younger than 45 with Graves' ophthalmopathy. This CDR3 reads CAIWAGGLSYNEQFF. The CDR3 DNA sequence: TGTGCCATCTGGGCAGGTGGGCTCTCCTACAATGAGCAGTTCTTC.